This T cell receptor (beta chain) is from a study of blood T cells in healthy people across ages. In the study overall: About one barcoded beta molecule was captured per two T cells (by template switching).

This clonotype appeared a few times. J lost 5 bases, V lost 3 bases, and 1 base had no gene match. In germline, CDR1 is DFQATT, CDR2 SNEGSKA (reference sequence). The CDR3 contains 12 residues. A sample-barcoded 5' primer and a J-beta primer mix were used in a second PCR of roughly 7 to 11 cycles. TCRdb fed the 5' RACE reads into MiXCR, producing one record per CDR3 protein. This sample has 650,000 to 900,000 distinct CDR3 sequences; 60% to 80% occur once, and the top ten carry 25% to 35%. This TCR came from a young man in good health. The V gene is TRBV20-1, the J gene TRBJ2-3, with 8 bases fitting TRBD2. The source material was blood. The CDR3 sequence: CSASGGVDTQYF. DNA of the CDR3: TGCAGTGCTAGCGGGGGGGTAGATACGCAGTATTTT.